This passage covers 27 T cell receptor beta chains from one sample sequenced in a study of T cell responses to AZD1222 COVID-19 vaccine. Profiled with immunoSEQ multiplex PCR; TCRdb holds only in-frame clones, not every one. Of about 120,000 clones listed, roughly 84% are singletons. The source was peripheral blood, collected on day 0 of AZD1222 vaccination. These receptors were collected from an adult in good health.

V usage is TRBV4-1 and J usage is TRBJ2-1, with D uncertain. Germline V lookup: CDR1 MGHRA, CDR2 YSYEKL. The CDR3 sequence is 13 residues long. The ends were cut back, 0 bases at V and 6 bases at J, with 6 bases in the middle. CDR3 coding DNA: TGCGCCAGCAGCCAAGATGTGGTCAATGAGCAGTTCTTC. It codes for CASSQDVVNEQFF.

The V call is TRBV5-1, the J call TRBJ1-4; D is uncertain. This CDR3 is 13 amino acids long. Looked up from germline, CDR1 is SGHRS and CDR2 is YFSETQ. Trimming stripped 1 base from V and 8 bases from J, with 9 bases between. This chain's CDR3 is CASSLRLGEKLFF. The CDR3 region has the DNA TGCGCCAGCAGCTTGCGTTTGGGAGAAAAACTGTTTTTT.

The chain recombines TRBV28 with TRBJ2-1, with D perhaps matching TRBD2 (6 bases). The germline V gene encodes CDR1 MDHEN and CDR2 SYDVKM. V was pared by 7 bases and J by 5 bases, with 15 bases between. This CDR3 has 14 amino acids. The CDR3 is CASTPSGAHNEQFF. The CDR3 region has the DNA TGTGCCAGCACCCCCTCGGGAGCCCACAATGAGCAGTTCTTC.

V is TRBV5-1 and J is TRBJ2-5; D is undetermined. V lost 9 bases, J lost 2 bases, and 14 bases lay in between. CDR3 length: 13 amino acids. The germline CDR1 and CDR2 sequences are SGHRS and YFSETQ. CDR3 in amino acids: CATRKFAQETQYF. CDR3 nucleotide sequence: TGCGCCACCCGAAAGTTCGCGCAAGAGACCCAGTACTTC.

The DNA for the CDR3 is TGTGCCAGCAGTGGACAATGGGGTGACACTGAAGCTTTCTTT. This sequence encodes CASSGQWGDTEAFF. The genes are TRBV27 and TRBJ1-1, with D maybe TRBD1 (5 bases). This CDR3 comprises 14 residues. Germline CDR1 reads MNHEY; CDR2 reads SMNVEV (reference sequence). Deletions cut 5 bases from V and 3 bases from J, with 13 bases between.

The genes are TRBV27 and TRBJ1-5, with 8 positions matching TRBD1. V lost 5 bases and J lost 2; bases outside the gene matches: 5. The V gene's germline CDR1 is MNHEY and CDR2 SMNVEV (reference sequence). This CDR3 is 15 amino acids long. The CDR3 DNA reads TGTGCCAGCAGTGACACGACAGGGGGCAATCAGCCCCAGCATTTT. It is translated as CASSDTTGGNQPQHF.

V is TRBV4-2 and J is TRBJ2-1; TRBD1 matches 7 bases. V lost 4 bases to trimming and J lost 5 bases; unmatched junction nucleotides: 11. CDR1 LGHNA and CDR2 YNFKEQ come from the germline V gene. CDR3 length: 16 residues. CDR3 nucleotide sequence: TGTGCCAGCAGCCGACGGGACAGAGGAGTAGACAATGAGCAGTTCTTC. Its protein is CASSRRDRGVDNEQFF.

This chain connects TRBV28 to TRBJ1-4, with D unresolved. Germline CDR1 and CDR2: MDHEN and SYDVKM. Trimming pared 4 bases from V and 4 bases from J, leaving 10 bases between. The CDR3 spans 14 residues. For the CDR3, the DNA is TGTGCCAGCAGTTCCGGCGCCCTTAATGAAAAACTGTTTTTT. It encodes CASSSGALNEKLFF.

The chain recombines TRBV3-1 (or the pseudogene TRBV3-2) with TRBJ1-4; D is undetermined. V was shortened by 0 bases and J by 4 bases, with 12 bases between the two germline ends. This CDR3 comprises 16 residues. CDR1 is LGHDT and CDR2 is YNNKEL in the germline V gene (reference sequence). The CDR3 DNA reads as TGTGCCAGCAGCCAAGATCTGGGAAGCGGTAATGAAAAACTGTTTTTT. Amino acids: CASSQDLGSGNEKLFF.

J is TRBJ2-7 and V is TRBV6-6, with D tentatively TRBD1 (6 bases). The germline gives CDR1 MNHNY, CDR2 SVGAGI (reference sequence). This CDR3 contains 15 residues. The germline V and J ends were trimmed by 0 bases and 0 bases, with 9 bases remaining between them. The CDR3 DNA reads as TGTGCCAGCAGTTACTCGAACAGGGACTCCTACGAGCAGTACTTC. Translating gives CASSYSNRDSYEQYF.

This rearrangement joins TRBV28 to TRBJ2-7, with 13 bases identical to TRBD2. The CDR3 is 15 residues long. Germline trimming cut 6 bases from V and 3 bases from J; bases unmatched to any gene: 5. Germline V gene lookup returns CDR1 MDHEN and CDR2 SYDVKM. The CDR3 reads CASSLGLAGLYEQYF. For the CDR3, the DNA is TGTGCCAGCAGCCTGGGACTAGCGGGACTCTACGAGCAGTACTTC. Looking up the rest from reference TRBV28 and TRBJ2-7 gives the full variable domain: DVKVTQSSRYLVKRTGEKVFLECVQDMDHENMFWYRQDPGLGLRLIYFSYDVKMKEKGDIPEGYSVSREKKERFSLILESASTNQTSMYLCASSLGLAGLYEQYFGPGTRLTVT.

CDR3 DNA sequence: TGTGCCAGTAGTCTCCCGACGCGCAATTCACCCCTCCACTTT. Translating it yields CASSLPTRNSPLHF. The V call is TRBV19, the J call TRBJ1-6; D unresolved. CDR3 length: 14 amino acids. CDR1 and CDR2 from the germline V gene are LNHDA and SQIVND (reference sequence). With 5 bases removed from V and 7 bases from J, the gap between germline ends came to 12 bases.

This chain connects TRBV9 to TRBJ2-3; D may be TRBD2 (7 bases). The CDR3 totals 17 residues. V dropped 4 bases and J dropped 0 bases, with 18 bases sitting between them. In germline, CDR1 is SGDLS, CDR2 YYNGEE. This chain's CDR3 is CASSHHGRGGSTDTQYF. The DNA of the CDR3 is TGTGCCAGCAGCCACCATGGGAGGGGGGGGAGCACAGATACGCAGTATTTT.

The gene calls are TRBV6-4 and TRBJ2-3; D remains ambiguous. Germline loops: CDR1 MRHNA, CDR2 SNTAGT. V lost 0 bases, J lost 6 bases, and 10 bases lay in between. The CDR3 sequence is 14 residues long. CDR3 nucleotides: TGTGCCAGCAGTGACTCGGCTTTGGGGGATACGCAGTATTTT. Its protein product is CASSDSALGDTQYF.

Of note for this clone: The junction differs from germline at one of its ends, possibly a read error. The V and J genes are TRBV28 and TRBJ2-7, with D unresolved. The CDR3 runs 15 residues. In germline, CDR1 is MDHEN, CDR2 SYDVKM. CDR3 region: CTSSKTTVSSYEQYF. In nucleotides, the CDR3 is TGTACCAGCAGTAAAACAACAGTAAGCTCCTACGAGCAGTACTTC. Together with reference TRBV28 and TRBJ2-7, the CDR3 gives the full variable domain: DVKVTQSSRYLVKRTGEKVFLECVQDMDHENMFWYRQDPGLGLRLIYFSYDVKMKEKGDIPEGYSVSREKKERFSLILESASTNQTSMYLCTSSKTTVSSYEQYFGPGTRLTVT.

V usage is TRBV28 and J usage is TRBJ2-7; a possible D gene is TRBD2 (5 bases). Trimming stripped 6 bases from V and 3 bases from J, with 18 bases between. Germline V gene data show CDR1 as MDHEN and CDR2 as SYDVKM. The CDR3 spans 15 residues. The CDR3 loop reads CASRPIILGVYEQYF. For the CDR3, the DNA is TGTGCCAGCAGGCCTATTATATTGGGAGTCTACGAGCAGTACTTC. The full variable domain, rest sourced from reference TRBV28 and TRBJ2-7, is DVKVTQSSRYLVKRTGEKVFLECVQDMDHENMFWYRQDPGLGLRLIYFSYDVKMKEKGDIPEGYSVSREKKERFSLILESASTNQTSMYLCASRPIILGVYEQYFGPGTRLTVT.

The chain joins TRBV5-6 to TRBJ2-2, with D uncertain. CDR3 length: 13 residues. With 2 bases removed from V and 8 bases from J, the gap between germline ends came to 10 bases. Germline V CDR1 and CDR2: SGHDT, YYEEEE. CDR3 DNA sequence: TGTGCCAGCAGCTTTTCCCCAGGAGGGGAGCTGTTTTTT. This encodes CASSFSPGGELFF. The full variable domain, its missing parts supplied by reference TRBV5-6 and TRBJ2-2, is DAGVTQSPTHLIKTRGQQVTLRCSPKSGHDTVSWYQQALGQGPQFIFQYYEEEERQRGNFPDRFSGHQFPNYSSELNVNALLLGDSALYLCASSFSPGGELFFGEGSRLTVL.

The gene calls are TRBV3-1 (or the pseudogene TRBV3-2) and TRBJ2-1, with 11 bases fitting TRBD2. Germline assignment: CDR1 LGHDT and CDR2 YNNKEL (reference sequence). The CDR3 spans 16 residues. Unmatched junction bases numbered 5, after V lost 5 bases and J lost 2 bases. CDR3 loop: CASSFPGLAAYNEQFF. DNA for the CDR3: TGTGCCAGCAGCTTCCCGGGACTAGCGGCCTACAATGAGCAGTTCTTC.

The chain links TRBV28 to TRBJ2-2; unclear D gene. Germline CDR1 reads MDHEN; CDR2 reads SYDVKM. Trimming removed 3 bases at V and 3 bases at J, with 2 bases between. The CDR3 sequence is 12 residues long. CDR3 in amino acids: CASSLDTGELFF. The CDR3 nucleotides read TGTGCCAGCAGTTTGGACACCGGGGAGCTGTTTTTT.

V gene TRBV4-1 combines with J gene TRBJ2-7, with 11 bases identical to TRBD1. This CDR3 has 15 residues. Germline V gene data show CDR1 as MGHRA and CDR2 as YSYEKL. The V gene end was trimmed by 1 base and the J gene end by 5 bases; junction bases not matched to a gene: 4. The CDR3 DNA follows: TGCGCCAGCAGCCAAGTGGGACAGGGGGTCAACGAGCAGTACTTC. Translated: CASSQVGQGVNEQYF.

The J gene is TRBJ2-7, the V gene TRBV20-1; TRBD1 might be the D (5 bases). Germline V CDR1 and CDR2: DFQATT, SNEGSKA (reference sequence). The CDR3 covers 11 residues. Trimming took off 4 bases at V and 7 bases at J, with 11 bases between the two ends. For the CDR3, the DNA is TGCAGTGCTAACAGGCTTGGAGAGCAGTACTTC. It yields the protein CSANRLGEQYF.

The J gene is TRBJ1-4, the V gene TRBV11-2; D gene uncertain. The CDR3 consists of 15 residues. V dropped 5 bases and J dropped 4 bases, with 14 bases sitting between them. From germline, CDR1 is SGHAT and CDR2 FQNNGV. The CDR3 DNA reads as TGTGCCAGCAGCACACCGTCAGCGTTTAATGAAAAACTGTTTTTT. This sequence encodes CASSTPSAFNEKLFF.

The CDR3 sequence is CASSQVGGNTIYF. The CDR3 DNA reads TGTGCCAGCAGCCAAGTCGGGGGAAACACCATATATTTT. V is TRBV3-1 (or the pseudogene TRBV3-2) and J is TRBJ1-3; D gene unclear. V lost 1 base and J 4 bases, leaving 5 bases between the germline ends. Germline loops: CDR1 LGHDT, CDR2 YNNKEL (reference sequence). CDR3 length: 13 amino acids.

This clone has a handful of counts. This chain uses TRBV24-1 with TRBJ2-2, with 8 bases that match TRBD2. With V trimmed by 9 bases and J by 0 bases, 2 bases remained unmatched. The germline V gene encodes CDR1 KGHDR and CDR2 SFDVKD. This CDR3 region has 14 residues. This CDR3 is CATHSGTNTGELFF. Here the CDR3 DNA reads TGTGCCACCCATAGCGGGACGAACACCGGGGAGCTGTTTTTT.

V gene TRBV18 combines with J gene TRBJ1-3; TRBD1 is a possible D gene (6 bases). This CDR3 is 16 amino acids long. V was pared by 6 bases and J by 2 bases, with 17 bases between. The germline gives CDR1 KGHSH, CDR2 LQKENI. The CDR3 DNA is TGTGCCAGCTCCCAAACCTCGACAGGTACTGGAAACACCATATATTTT. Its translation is CASSQTSTGTGNTIYF. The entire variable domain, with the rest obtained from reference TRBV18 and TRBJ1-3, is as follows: NAGVMQNPRHLVRRRGQEARLRCSPMKGHSHVYWYRQLPEEGLKFMVYLQKENIIDESGMPKERFSAEFPKEGPSILRIQQVVRGDSAAYFCASSQTSTGTGNTIYFGEGSWLTVV.

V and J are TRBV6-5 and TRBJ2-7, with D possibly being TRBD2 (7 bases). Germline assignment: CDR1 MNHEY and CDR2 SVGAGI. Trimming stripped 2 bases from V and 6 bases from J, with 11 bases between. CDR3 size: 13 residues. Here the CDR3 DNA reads TGTGCCAGCAGTTACGGGGAGGGGGGCGAGCAGTACTTC. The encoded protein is CASSYGEGGEQYF.

The CDR3: CASTQDRGYNSPLHF. CDR3 coding DNA: TGTGCCAGCACCCAGGACAGGGGATATAATTCACCCCTCCACTTT. This chain uses TRBV7-9 with TRBJ1-6; 9 nucleotides align to TRBD1. The germline V gene has CDR1 SEHNR and CDR2 FQNEAQ (reference sequence). The CDR3 length is 15 residues. V shed 7 bases and J 4 bases; nucleotides not matched to a gene: 5. The whole variable domain, remainder taken from reference TRBV7-9 and TRBJ1-6, is DTGVSQNPRHKITKRGQNVTFRCDPISEHNRLYWYRQTLGQGPEFLTYFQNEAQLEKSRLLSDRFSAERPKGSFSTLEIQRTEQGDSAMYLCASTQDRGYNSPLHFGNGTRLTVT.